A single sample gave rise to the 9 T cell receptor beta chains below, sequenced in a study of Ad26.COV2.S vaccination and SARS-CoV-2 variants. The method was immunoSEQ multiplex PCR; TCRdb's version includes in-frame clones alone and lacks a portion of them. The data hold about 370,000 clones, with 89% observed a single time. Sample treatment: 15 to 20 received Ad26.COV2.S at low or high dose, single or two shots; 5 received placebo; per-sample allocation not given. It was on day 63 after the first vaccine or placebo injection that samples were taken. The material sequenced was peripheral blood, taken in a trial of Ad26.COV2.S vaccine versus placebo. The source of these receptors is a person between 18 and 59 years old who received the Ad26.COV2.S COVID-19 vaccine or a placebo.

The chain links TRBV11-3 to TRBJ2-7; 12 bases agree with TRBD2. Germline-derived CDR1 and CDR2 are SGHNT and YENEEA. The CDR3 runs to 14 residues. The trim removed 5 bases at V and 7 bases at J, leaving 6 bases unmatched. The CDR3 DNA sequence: TGTGCCAGCAGCCGAGGACTAGCGGGAAGTGAGCAGTACTTC. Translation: CASSRGLAGSEQYF.

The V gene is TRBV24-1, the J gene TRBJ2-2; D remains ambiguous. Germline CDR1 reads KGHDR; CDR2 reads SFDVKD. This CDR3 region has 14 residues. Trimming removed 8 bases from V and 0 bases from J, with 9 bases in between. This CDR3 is CATMERANTGELFF. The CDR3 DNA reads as TGTGCCACCATGGAAAGGGCGAACACCGGGGAGCTGTTTTTT.

The CDR3 is CASSQSDIRHSNYGYTF. The CDR3, as DNA: TGCGCCAGCAGCCAATCTGACATACGTCATTCTAACTATGGCTACACCTTC. V gene TRBV4-1 combines with J gene TRBJ1-2, with D hard to call. CDR1 and CDR2 from the germline V gene are MGHRA and YSYEKL. The CDR3 sequence is 17 residues long. Trimming cost V 2 bases and J 0 bases, with 16 bases left between them.

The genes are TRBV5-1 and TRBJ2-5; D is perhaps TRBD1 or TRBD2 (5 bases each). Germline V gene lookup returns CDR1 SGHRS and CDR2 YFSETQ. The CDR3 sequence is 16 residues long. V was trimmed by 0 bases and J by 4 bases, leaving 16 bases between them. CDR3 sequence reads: CASSLDGGRSGETQYF. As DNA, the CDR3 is TGCGCCAGCAGCTTGGATGGGGGAAGATCTGGAGAGACCCAGTACTTC.

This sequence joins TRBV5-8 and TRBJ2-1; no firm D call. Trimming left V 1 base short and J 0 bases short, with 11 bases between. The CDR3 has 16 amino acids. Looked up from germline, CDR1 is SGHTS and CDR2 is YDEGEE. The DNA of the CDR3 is TGTGCCAGCAGCTTGCGGCGACACAGCTCCTACAATGAGCAGTTCTTC. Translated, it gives CASSLRRHSSYNEQFF.

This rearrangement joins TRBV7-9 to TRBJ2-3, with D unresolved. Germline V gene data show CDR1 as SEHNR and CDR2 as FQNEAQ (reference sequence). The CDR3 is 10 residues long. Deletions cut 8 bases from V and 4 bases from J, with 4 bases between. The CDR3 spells CASSPDTQYF. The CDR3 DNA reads TGTGCCAGCTCCCCAGATACGCAGTATTTT.

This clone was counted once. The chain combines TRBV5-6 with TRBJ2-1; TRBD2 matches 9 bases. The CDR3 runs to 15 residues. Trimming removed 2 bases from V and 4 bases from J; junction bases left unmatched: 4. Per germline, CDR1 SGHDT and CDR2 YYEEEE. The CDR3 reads CASSLALAGYNEQFF. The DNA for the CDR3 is TGTGCCAGCAGCTTAGCGCTAGCGGGATACAATGAGCAGTTCTTC.

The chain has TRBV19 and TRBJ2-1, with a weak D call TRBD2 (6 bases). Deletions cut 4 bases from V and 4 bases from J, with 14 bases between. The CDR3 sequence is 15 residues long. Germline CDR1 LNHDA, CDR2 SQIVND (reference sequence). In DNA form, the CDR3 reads TGTGCCAGTAGTACGGGACTTACCAGTTACAATGAGCAGTTCTTC. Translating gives CASSTGLTSYNEQFF.

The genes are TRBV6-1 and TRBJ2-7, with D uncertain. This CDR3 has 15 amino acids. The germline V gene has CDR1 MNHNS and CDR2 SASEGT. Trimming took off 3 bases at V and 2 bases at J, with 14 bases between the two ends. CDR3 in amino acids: CASSELGKGTYEQYF. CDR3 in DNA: TGTGCCAGCAGTGAGCTGGGGAAGGGAACCTACGAGCAGTACTTC.